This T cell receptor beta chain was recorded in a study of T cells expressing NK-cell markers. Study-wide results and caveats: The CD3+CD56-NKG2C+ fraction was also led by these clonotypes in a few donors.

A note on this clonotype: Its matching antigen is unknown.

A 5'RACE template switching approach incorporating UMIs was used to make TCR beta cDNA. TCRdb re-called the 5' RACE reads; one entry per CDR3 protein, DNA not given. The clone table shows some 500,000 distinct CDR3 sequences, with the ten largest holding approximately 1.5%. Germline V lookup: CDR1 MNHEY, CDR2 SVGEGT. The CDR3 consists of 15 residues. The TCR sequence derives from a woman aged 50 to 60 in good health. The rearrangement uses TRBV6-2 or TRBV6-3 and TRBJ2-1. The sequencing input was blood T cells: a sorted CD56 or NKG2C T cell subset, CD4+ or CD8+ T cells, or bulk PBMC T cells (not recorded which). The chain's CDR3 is CASTAARSSYNEQFF.